This TCR beta chain was captured by sequencing in a study of cytomegalovirus exposure and HLA in healthy donors (TCRdb year 2017). With respect to the entire study: In an earlier analysis of under 600 of the donors, 276 Gb of sequence data and 100 million or so unique TCR beta sequences from about 179 million T cells were reported. To predict cytomegalovirus infection status, the study combined high-throughput TCR immunosequencing, statistical association of individual TCRs with disease status, and machine learning. The study aimed to test whether signatures of past pathogen exposure could be identified by cataloging public T cell receptors. The number of donors typed differed by locus, with roughly 629-640 for A, B, C, DRB1 and DQB1, around 560 for DQA1, approximately 580 for DPA1, and 400 to 490 for DPB1. Of the roughly 400 genotyped donors, over 80% were placed in the genetic ancestry cluster associated with self-reported Caucasian donors. In a later genetic analysis, genome-wide SNP genotypes for about 55% of the 666 donors were used, and that subset was treated as a discovery cohort. Using immunosequencing, the study profiled T cell repertoires from fewer than 850 subjects and related those repertoires to cytomegalovirus serostatus. On average, approximately 250,000 unique TCR beta nucleotide sequences were sequenced per donor among a few hundred genotyped donors of the cohort, with around 19% of those sequences being non-productive. Every repertoire in the discovery cohort had been generated on one and the same sequencing platform. HLA typing covered class I and class II loci at four-digit resolution. Four to six DR-DQ haplotypes were handled as single units for association and clustering, since linkage in the cohort was strong. Donor age, sex, ethnicity and CMV serostatus were collected together with the repertoire data. Around 330 gigabases of sequencing data and 70 million to 100 million unique TCR sequences made up an early release that covered several hundred HLA-typed donors. An earlier analysis of around 540 of the donors applied high-throughput TCR beta sequencing to assess whether each TCR beta V gene segment acted as functional or pseudogenic. A separate validation cohort of about 110 different subjects was used in addition to the roughly 640-subject first cohort. In a later analysis, previously published TCR beta repertoires from 666 donors were re-analyzed and high-resolution HLA genotyping was added so that TCR occurrence patterns could be studied. In the later analysis, no new phenotypic data were used to find candidate immune exposures; instead, reliance was placed on TCR beta sequences and their occurrence across donors. General conclusions and limits of the study: In a later analysis, HLA-associated TCR beta chains showed more clonal expansion and lower generation probabilities than non-associated chains that were equally common. The earlier analysis of nearly 600 of the donors excluded approximately 17 rarely observed V segments, including chromosome 9 orphons, because counts were too low. Linkage disequilibrium might explain the correlated functional status among segregating V segments, but an unknown experimental factor could not be ruled out. When HLA alleles, especially DR and DQ, strongly co-occurred, TCR associations were difficult to assign to individual alleles. In a later analysis, TCR association rates were found to vary across HLA loci, with the most associated TCRs seen for DRB1 alleles and the fewest for HLA-C alleles. This cohort had only TCR beta chains sequenced, and the lack of alpha or paired-chain data limited which features could be detected. A cluster of highly shared sequence variants was judged likely to be a technical artifact of the sequencing pipeline. The study listed 150 to 200 TCR beta chains as associated with cytomegalovirus. A further reported finding was that TCR beta sequences accurately predicted the HLA-A and HLA-B alleles for most subjects in the first cohort. Because some donors lacked HLA typing at each locus, the association tests relied only on the typed subset. Several of the top co-occurrence clusters appeared to be linked to parvovirus B19, influenza, CMV and Epstein-Barr virus, according to a later analysis. Immune exposure information for the cohort was limited to CMV serostatus. Sequencing depth was assumed to be roughly uniform across donors in the presence/absence analyses, though that assumption may not hold. V-gene and J-gene trimming of TCR beta chains was associated with a missense DCLRE1C variant in a later genetic analysis, and the association was replicated in an independent cohort. Most TCR sequences were seen in very few donors, while some public TCRs were found in many individuals. In a later analysis, 16,951 TCR beta sequences were associated with specific HLA alleles at a false discovery rate of 0.05. Most CMV-associated TCR beta chains appeared to be HLA-restricted in a later analysis, and the HLA associations seemed to be driven largely by CMV exposure. In both the original and validation cohorts, the classifier was reported to diagnose cytomegalovirus status with high specificity and sensitivity. In a later genetic analysis, fewer N-insertions in productive TCRs were reported among donors in an Asian-associated ancestry cluster than the roughly 710-donor mean. Broadly in line with IMGT annotations, most TCR beta V segments showed up in productive rearrangements about 87% or about 30% of the time in an earlier analysis of some 590 of the donors. It was suggested by the authors that the approach could potentially be generalized to other disease states and immunological phenotypes. In vitro tests confirmed that a few of the cytomegalovirus-associated TCR beta chains recognize cytomegalovirus antigens.

The cohort consisted of hundreds of healthy bone marrow donors. At the time of sampling, all cohort members were nominally healthy, though unrecorded immune exposures were likely present. The donor tested CMV seronegative and was one of the 352 seronegative cohort members. Every donor gave a peripheral blood sample, and the peripheral blood mononuclear cells from that sample were used for TCR beta sequencing. Genomic DNA was extracted from the blood cell samples with the Qiagen DNeasy Blood Extraction Kit. The protocol used for the library was the immunoSEQ multiplex PCR assay. For the multiplex PCR, a mixture combining 60 forward primers for TCR Vbeta segments and 13 reverse primers for TCR Jbeta segments was used. The CDR3 region of rearranged TCR beta genes was amplified from genomic DNA by a multiplex PCR assay. The Illumina HiSeq System was used to sequence the amplified TCR beta libraries as 87-base-pair reads. As for the authors' bioinformatics: A later analysis tallied around 87 million unique TCR beta chains across the 640 or so repertoires, and about 10 million of those chains were shared by two or more donors. To remove PCR and sequencing errors, raw reads were error-corrected and collapsed into unique sequences using a nearest-neighbor algorithm that merged closely related sequences. V, D and J gene segments were assigned by aligning CDR3 sequences to IMGT reference sequences. Each retained sequence needed at least a six-nucleotide match to both a V gene segment and a J gene segment. A rearrangement was called productive if the CDR3 had no stop codons and remained in frame with V and J, and every other rearrangement was called non-productive. Following IMGT convention, CDR3 was defined as the stretch from the second conserved V-encoded cysteine up to the conserved J-encoded phenylalanine. The earlier analysis of 500 to 600 of the donors excluded sequences that lacked an unambiguous match to a single V gene segment. An earlier analysis of 587 of the donors called V segments functional above 56.7% productive rearrangements and segregating when the between-donor standard deviation exceeded 5%. A statistical classification framework was built for diagnosing cytomegalovirus status from the catalog of TCR beta chain sequences. V and J gene assignment, in a later analysis, came from comparing TCR nucleotide sequences with IMGT/GENE-DB human TR gene sequences. The TCRdist pipeline was used in a later analysis to assign CDR3 sequences and most-parsimonious VDJ recombination scenarios. In a later analysis, each TCR beta chain was defined by its CDR3 amino acid sequence together with its V-gene family, and reads lacking a unique V-gene family were excluded. A later analysis removed 450 to 600 highly shared, low-generation-probability nucleotide sequences to deal with suspected cross-contamination and a sequencing artifact. In a later analysis, a clonal expansion index for each public chain was calculated from normalized within-repertoire ranks of inferred template counts. In a later analysis, generation probabilities were computed with a VDJ recombination model fitted to out-of-frame rearrangements, and the resulting probabilities were checked against IGoR. A later analysis scored TCR-TCR, TCR-HLA and TCR-CMV co-occurrence with hypergeometric tests, applying a repertoire-size bias correction to TCR pairs. A later analysis estimated false discovery rates by permuting HLA or CMV assignments 20 times. In a later analysis, co-occurring TCRs were grouped using DBSCAN, with TCRdist sequence similarity added in when clustering inside HLA-allele-positive subsets. Co-occurrence clustering excluded repertoires with fewer than 30,000 or more than 120,000 public chains, plus five with anomalous nucleotide sharing. TCRdb obtained this table from immuneACCESS and retained in-frame rearrangements with V and J assigned. These tables miss some clones; where compared with another copy, unresolved V genes account for less than half of the shortfall, and the remainder is unexplained. V, J and clone size are those of that table, while D and trimming were read from the DNA. A total of some 140,000 clones appear in this sample, roughly 80% of them only once. Jointly, the top ten make up about 2.2% of the sample.

Notes on this clone: Its antigen is not yet known. Base-call qualities are not available, and no considerably larger clone is one nucleotide away.

The receptor comes from a man aged 25 to 45 in good health and CMV-seronegative. The sample taken for sequencing was PBMCs.

Here is the DNA: TGTGCCAGCAGTGCTCTTTGGCACGAGCAGTACTTC. Its product reads: CASSALWHEQYF. This chain is built from TRBV28 and TRBJ2-7, with the D gene uncertain. The CDR3 numbers 12 residues from cysteine through phenylalanine. Kept here is only the CDR3 DNA, which spans 36 bases and is read in frame from base 1. The germline V gene supplies CDR1 MDHEN and CDR2 SYDVKM. V drops 5 bases and J drops 5 bases, leaving 10 bases in between.